The rows below give T cell receptor beta chains drawn from one sample of a study of blood T cell repertoires in COVID-19. The repertoire was sequenced with immunoSEQ multiplex PCR; TCRdb's copy has only in-frame clones and lacks some. Among fewer than 500,000 clones listed, approximately 90% were seen once. Sample: PBMCs or T cells enriched from blood (not recorded which). The receptors stem from a woman under 30 who had recovered from COVID-19. Each CDR3 is given with its conserved first and last residue. The order of the fields is V gene, D gene, J gene, clone size, CDR3 protein, CDR3 DNA. The D gene is left open where the match is weak. Expanded clones get a size class; other rows say once, few or many, or leave the size out.

TRBV11-2	.	TRBJ2-5	.	CASSSNLGKETQYF	TGTGCCAGCAGCTCAAACCTAGGAAAGGAGACCCAGTACTTC
TRBV5-1	.	TRBJ1-2	.	CASSLDPLNGDGYTF	TGCGCCAGCAGCTTGGACCCTCTCAACGGGGATGGCTACACCTTC
TRBV30	TRBD1	TRBJ1-2	.	CAWSTRQGGGYTF	TGTGCCTGGAGTACGCGACAGGGGGGAGGCTACACCTTC
TRBV28	.	TRBJ1-2	.	CASRISGGNGYTF	TGTGCCAGCAGGATTAGTGGAGGGAATGGCTACACCTTC
TRBV5-6	TRBD1	TRBJ2-2	.	CASSLARDRGFHGELFF	TGTGCCAGCAGCTTGGCCCGGGACAGGGGGTTTCACGGGGAGCTGTTTTTT
TRBV29-1	TRBD1	TRBJ1-1	.	CSVESQGAEAFF	TGCAGCGTTGAATCGCAGGGGGCTGAAGCTTTCTTT
TRBV28	.	TRBJ2-2	.	CASSSITRVGNTGELFF	TGTGCCAGCAGTTCGATCACCAGGGTTGGTAATACCGGGGAGCTGTTTTTT
TRBV12-5	.	TRBJ1-6	once	CASGLTTYRDGDSPLHF	TGTGCTAGTGGTTTGACGACCTACAGAGACGGCGACTCACCCCTCCACTTT
TRBV5-1	.	TRBJ2-5	.	CASSLDLTGAQYF	TGCGCCAGCAGCTTGGACTTGACGGGGGCCCAGTACTTC
TRBV3-1/TRBV3-2	.	TRBJ1-2	.	CASSPGEATACTF	TGTGCCAGCAGCCCGGGAGAAGCGACAGCGTGCACCTTC
TRBV2	TRBD1	TRBJ1-1	.	CASSVEADRGEAFF	TGTGCCAGCAGTGTCGAGGCCGACAGGGGCGAAGCTTTCTTT
TRBV28	.	TRBJ2-4	.	CASSTTRDDIQYF	TGTGCCAGCAGTACCACCAGGGATGACATTCAGTACTTC
TRBV2	TRBD1	TRBJ1-4	.	CASRPRTGNEKLFF	TGTGCCAGCAGACCCAGGACAGGGAATGAAAAACTGTTTTTT
TRBV7-2	.	TRBJ1-3	.	CASSSGLRPGNTIYF	TGTGCCAGCAGCTCAGGGTTGAGGCCTGGAAACACCATATATTTT
TRBV28	.	TRBJ1-2	.	CASRPNSVANYGYTF	TGTGCCAGCAGACCAAACAGTGTCGCTAACTATGGCTACACCTTC
TRBV25-1	.	TRBJ2-3	.	CASRGAQEYSTDTQYF	TGTGCCAGCAGGGGGGCACAGGAGTATAGCACAGATACGCAGTATTTT
TRBV4-2	.	TRBJ2-3	.	CASSQDPQSRDTQYF	TGTGCCAGCAGCCAAGATCCCCAATCTAGAGATACGCAGTATTTT
TRBV28	.	TRBJ2-5	.	CASSFDGTIRGYQETQYF	TGTGCCAGCAGTTTCGATGGGACAATCCGCGGGTACCAAGAGACCCAGTACTTC
TRBV7-2	.	TRBJ1-2	.	CASRPPAGSSLNYGYTF	TGTGCCAGCAGACCTCCTGCCGGGAGTTCTCTCAACTATGGCTACACCTTC
TRBV2	.	TRBJ1-1	.	CASSGGAVNTEAFF	TGTGCCAGCAGTGGCGGGGCCGTGAACACTGAAGCTTTCTTT
TRBV3-1/TRBV3-2	.	TRBJ1-6	few	CASSPAGGRVYNSPLHF	TGTGCCAGCAGTCCAGCCGGGGGGCGCGTCTATAATTCACCCCTCCACTTT
TRBV7-8	.	TRBJ1-2	once	CASSSSGALGYTF	TGTGCCAGCAGCTCCTCAGGGGCCCTTGGCTACACCTTC
TRBV5-5	TRBD1	TRBJ1-2	.	CASSSRGIDGYTF	TGTGCCAGCAGCTCCAGGGGGATCGATGGCTACACCTTC
TRBV5-1	.	TRBJ1-2	.	CASSPLTGDYGYTF	TGCGCCAGCAGCCCGCTAACAGGAGACTATGGCTACACCTTC
TRBV6-6	.	TRBJ2-1	.	CASSTQGDEQFF	TGTGCCAGCAGTACACAAGGGGATGAGCAGTTCTTC
TRBV9	.	TRBJ1-3	.	CASSRIVYSGNTIYF	TGTGCCAGCAGCCGTATAGTTTACTCTGGAAACACCATATATTTT
TRBV19	TRBD2	TRBJ2-1	.	CASSIGLAGGYNEQFF	TGTGCCAGTAGTATAGGACTAGCGGGGGGCTACAATGAGCAGTTCTTC
TRBV27	.	TRBJ1-5	.	CASSLSRVEGNQPQHF	TGTGCCAGCAGTTTATCGCGGGTGGAGGGCAATCAGCCCCAGCATTTT
TRBV2	.	TRBJ1-5	.	CASSGVGGTDQPQHF	TGTGCCAGCAGTGGAGTTGGGGGGACGGATCAGCCCCAGCATTTT
TRBV10-3	.	TRBJ1-5	.	CAISEMGQNQPQHF	TGTGCCATCAGTGAGATGGGGCAGAATCAGCCCCAGCATTTT
TRBV30	.	TRBJ2-5	.	CAWSVPGQETQYF	TGTGCCTGGAGTGTACCCGGTCAAGAGACCCAGTACTTC
TRBV7-3	TRBD2	TRBJ2-1	.	CASSSAGAVPNEQFF	TGTGCCAGCAGCTCAGCGGGGGCCGTACCAAATGAGCAGTTCTTC
TRBV2	.	TRBJ2-2	few	CASSVRPLTGELFF	TGTGCCAGCAGTGTCAGGCCTCTCACCGGGGAGCTGTTTTTT
TRBV5-4	.	TRBJ1-1	.	CASSPDWNTEAFF	TGTGCCAGCAGCCCCGACTGGAACACTGAAGCTTTCTTT
TRBV30	.	TRBJ2-7	.	CAWSRGSWYF	TGTGCCTGGAGTAGAGGTAGCTGGTACTTC
TRBV24-1	.	TRBJ2-5	.	CATSSPRGETQYF	TGTGCCACCAGTTCTCCTAGGGGAGAGACCCAGTACTTC
TRBV29-1	.	TRBJ1-4	once	CSVSIGGGDEKLFF	TGCAGCGTTTCGATTGGGGGGGGCGACGAAAAACTGTTTTTT
TRBV30	TRBD1	TRBJ1-4	.	CAWSGQGTNEKLFF	TGTGCCTGGAGCGGACAGGGCACTAATGAAAAACTGTTTTTT
TRBV7-3	.	TRBJ2-5	.	CANIPTVQETQYF	TGTGCCAACATCCCGACAGTCCAAGAGACCCAGTACTTC
TRBV5-1	.	TRBJ1-1	.	CASSPLRRMGNTEAFF	TGCGCCAGCAGCCCCCTCCGGCGGATGGGGAACACTGAAGCTTTCTTT
TRBV6-5	TRBD1	TRBJ1-2	once	CASSRQGATGYTF	TGTGCCAGCAGTCGACAGGGGGCAACTGGCTACACCTTC
TRBV11-2	.	TRBJ2-2	.	CASRPWAGNTDTGELFF	TGTGCCAGCAGACCTTGGGCGGGTAATACGGACACCGGGGAGCTGTTTTTT
TRBV12-5	TRBD1	TRBJ1-1	.	CASGFGVRDREYDTEAFF	TGTGCTAGTGGTTTCGGGGTGCGGGACAGGGAATACGACACTGAAGCTTTCTTT
TRBV5-4	TRBD2	TRBJ2-2	.	CASSPGLAGNTGELFF	TGTGCCAGCAGCCCGGGACTAGCGGGTAACACCGGGGAGCTGTTTTTT
TRBV5-1	TRBD1	TRBJ2-7	.	CASSLPGQLYEQYF	TGCGCCAGCAGCCTACCGGGACAGCTCTACGAGCAGTACTTC
TRBV15	.	TRBJ1-2	few	CATSRSQGIGYTF	TGTGCCACCAGCAGATCCCAGGGGATTGGCTACACCTTC
TRBV30	TRBD1	TRBJ1-1	.	CAFGTDNTEAFF	TGTGCCTTCGGGACAGATAACACTGAAGCTTTCTTT
TRBV6-1	.	TRBJ1-4	.	CASSDYPTNEKLFF	TGTGCCAGCAGTGATTATCCAACTAATGAAAAACTGTTTTTT
TRBV3-1/TRBV3-2	TRBD1	TRBJ1-2	.	CASSQGRQGTYGYTF	TGTGCCAGCAGCCAAGGGAGACAGGGAACCTATGGCTACACCTTC
TRBV5-5	.	TRBJ1-6	.	CASSPYRGGSSPLHF	TGTGCCAGCAGCCCGTATCGGGGGGGGAGTTCACCCCTCCACTTT
TRBV11-2	TRBD1	TRBJ2-7	.	CASSLGGTATYEQYF	TGTGCCAGCAGCTTAGGGGGGACAGCAACCTACGAGCAGTACTTC
TRBV10-1	.	TRBJ1-1	.	CASSGDSGGTEAFF	TGCGCCAGCAGTGGCGACTCGGGGGGCACTGAAGCTTTCTTT
TRBV7-2	TRBD2	TRBJ2-1	.	CASSLRTSGGAHEQFF	TGTGCCAGCAGCCTCCGGACTAGCGGGGGGGCCCATGAGCAGTTCTTC
TRBV2	.	TRBJ1-1	.	CASGELTGNTEAFF	TGTGCCAGCGGCGAATTGACAGGGAACACTGAAGCTTTCTTT